This record concerns one T cell receptor beta chain sequence. Its cognate antigen is unknown. Researchers reported that TCR beta cDNA libraries carried unique molecular identifiers. Some 500,000 cDNA molecules were obtained per 1 to 10 million input T cells. TCRdb re-called the PCR reads with MiXCR, one entry per CDR3 protein. The table lists about 540,000 distinct CDR3 sequences, 34% of them singletons. The germline V gene has CDR1 SGHRS and CDR2 YFSETQ. J was trimmed by 8 bases and V by 0 bases; bases with no gene match: 7. The CDR3 contains 15 residues. This entry belongs to a study of post-analysis software for immune sequencing data. About the research overall: Patients with relapsing-remitting, secondary progressive and progressive-relapsing multiple sclerosis courses were all represented. Study-wide findings and caveats: In patients, about five TRBV segments were more frequent than in controls, with TRBV5-6, TRBV5-1 and TRBV20-1 among them. When compared against controls, multiple sclerosis patients showed significantly lower normalized Chao1 diversity.

The receptor comes from a girl under 18 with multiple sclerosis. The chain is built from TRBV5-1 and TRBJ2-1; 8 bases match TRBD1. Sequenced input: blood. Written as DNA, the CDR3 is TGCGCCAGCAGCTTGGAAGCCCAGGGGGCCTATGAGCAGTTCTTC. It specifies CASSLEAQGAYEQFF.